This T cell receptor (beta chain) came from a study of cytomegalovirus exposure and HLA in healthy donors. Whole-study results and caveats: Per a prior analysis, the majority of TCR beta V segments were productive roughly 87% or roughly 30% of the time. Most of the CMV-associated TCR beta chains (in a later analysis) appeared to be HLA-restricted. In a later analysis, TCR beta V- and J-gene trimming showed a link to a missense DCLRE1C variant.

The CDR3 consists of 14 residues. Germline V gene sequence: CDR1 SNHLY, CDR2 FYNNEI. V trimming: 6 bases; J trimming: 5 bases; junction bases outside the gene matches: 8. Concerning this clone: Its antigen is unidentified.

PCR employed 60 Vbeta and 13 Jbeta primers. Using immunoSEQ multiplex PCR, the repertoire was profiled, and TCRdb retains in-frame clones only, with some absent. The sample has roughly 40,000 clones, roughly 76% seen once. The rearrangement uses TRBV2 and TRBJ2-7; TRBD1 matches at 9 bases. This TCR was sampled from a middle-aged woman in good health and CMV-seronegative. The specimen sequenced was PBMCs. The CDR3 loop reads CASSRDRVAHEQYF. CDR3 coding DNA: TGTGCCAGCAGCCGGGACAGGGTGGCCCACGAGCAGTACTTC.